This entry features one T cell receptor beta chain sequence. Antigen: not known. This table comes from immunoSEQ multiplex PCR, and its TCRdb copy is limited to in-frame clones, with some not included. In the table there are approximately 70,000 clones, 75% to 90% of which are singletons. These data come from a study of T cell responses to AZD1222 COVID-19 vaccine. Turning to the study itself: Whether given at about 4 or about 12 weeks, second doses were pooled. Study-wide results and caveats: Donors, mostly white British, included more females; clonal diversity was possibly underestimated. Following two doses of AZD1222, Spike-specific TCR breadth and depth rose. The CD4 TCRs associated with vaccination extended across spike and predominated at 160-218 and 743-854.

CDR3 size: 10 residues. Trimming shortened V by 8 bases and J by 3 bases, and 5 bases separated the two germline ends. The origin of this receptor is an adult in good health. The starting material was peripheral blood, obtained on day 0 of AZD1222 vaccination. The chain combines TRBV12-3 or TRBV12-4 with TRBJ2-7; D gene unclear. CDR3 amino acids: CASALYEQYF. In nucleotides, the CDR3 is TGTGCCAGCGCCCTCTACGAGCAGTACTTC.